Each of the 32 T cell receptor beta chains below was sequenced from the same sample in a study of blood T cells in healthy people across ages (dated by TCRdb to between 2014 and 2017). The method behind the library was 5' RACE. The run used an Illumina HiSeq 2500. A second PCR of roughly 7 to 12 cycles was performed with a sample-barcoded 5' primer and a J-beta primer mix. Using fastp trimming at Q25 and MiXCR clonotype assembly, TCRdb reanalyzed the public sequencing data and kept in-frame beta chains. Rows with one shared CDR3 protein collapse into an entry with the most common genes and DNA. Counted in this sample were approximately 760,000 distinct CDR3 sequences; 20% to 25% of them appeared once. 9.4% of the sample is in the top ten clones. This sample also appeared in a second study, on T cells of mothers and their children.

The sequenced sample consisted of blood. All receptors derive from a boy under 18 in good health.

This clonotype was seen more than once but under ten times. This chain joins TRBV12-3 or TRBV12-4 and TRBJ2-1, with D possibly TRBD2 on 5 matching bases. The CDR3 is made up of 16 amino acids. V was cut by 6 bases and J by 4 bases, with 19 bases left in between. CDR3 DNA sequence: TGTGCCAGCAGACCCAGAGGGAGTTGGTCTTACAATGAGCAGTTCTTC. Amino acids: CASRPRGSWSYNEQFF.

The rearrangement links TRBV27 to TRBJ2-5, with 7 bases matching TRBD1. Matching the DNA end better, TRBJ2-7 makes the J call doubtful. Per the germline V gene, CDR1 is MNHEY and CDR2 is SMNVEV (reference sequence). The CDR3 length is 14 residues. The chain's CDR3 is CASSPTGFGHEQYF. The CDR3 nucleotides read TGTGCCAGCAGTCCGACAGGGTTTGGCCACGAGCAGTACTTC.

This sequence joins TRBV3-1 and TRBJ2-5; TRBD2 agrees at 9 bases. Germline V gene data show CDR1 as LGHDT and CDR2 as YNNKEL (reference sequence). The CDR3 runs to 16 residues. V gave up 0 bases and J gave up 5 bases; unmatched junction bases: 7. CDR3 loop: CASSQDPAGGAETQYF. DNA of the CDR3: TGTGCCAGCAGCCAAGACCCAGCGGGGGGTGCGGAGACCCAGTACTTC.

This clonotype has just a few counts. The V call is TRBV7-2, the J call TRBJ2-1; D gene ambiguous. CDR1 is SGHTA and CDR2 is FQGNSA in the germline V gene. The germline V and J ends were trimmed by 4 bases and 7 bases, with 11 bases remaining between them. The CDR3 consists of 13 residues. The CDR3 DNA follows: TGTGCCAGCAGCTCCCTGCTTTCGAATGAGCAGTTCTTC. It encodes CASSSLLSNEQFF.

V is TRBV7-9 and J is TRBJ2-7; D is uncertain. Germline V gene data show CDR1 as SEHNR and CDR2 as FQNEAQ (reference sequence). The CDR3 is 14 residues long. V dropped 7 bases and J dropped 0 bases, with 13 bases sitting between them. The chain's CDR3 is CASTLMATSYEQYF. The CDR3, as DNA: TGTGCCAGCACCTTGATGGCCACCTCCTACGAGCAGTACTTC. Together with reference TRBV7-9 and TRBJ2-7, the CDR3 gives the full variable domain: DTGVSQNPRHKITKRGQNVTFRCDPISEHNRLYWYRQTLGQGPEFLTYFQNEAQLEKSRLLSDRFSAERPKGSFSTLEIQRTEQGDSAMYLCASTLMATSYEQYFGPGTRLTVT.

V gene TRBV12-3 or TRBV12-4 combines with J gene TRBJ2-1, with 8 bases lining up with TRBD2. The CDR3 is 15 residues long. With V trimmed by 2 bases and J by 6 bases, 6 bases remained unmatched. The chain's CDR3 is CASSLKRGPTNEQFF. The CDR3 nucleotides are TGTGCCAGCAGTTTAAAGCGGGGGCCTACCAATGAGCAGTTCTTC.

This sequence joins TRBV2 and TRBJ2-3, with unresolved D. CDR3 length: 17 residues. Per germline, CDR1 SNHLY and CDR2 FYNNEI. Trimming took off 1 base at V and 1 base at J, with 15 bases between the two ends. As DNA, the CDR3 is TGTGCCAGCAGTGAAGGGAGACTGACCCTACGCACAGATACGCAGTATTTT. Its translation: CASSEGRLTLRTDTQYF.

The V gene is TRBV11-2, the J gene TRBJ1-5; D gene uncertain. Germline assignment: CDR1 SGHAT and CDR2 FQNNGV. The CDR3 length is 12 residues. The ends were cut back, 4 bases at V and 5 bases at J, with 6 bases in the middle. The CDR3 sequence: CASSSQDQPQHF. CDR3 DNA sequence: TGTGCCAGCAGCTCCCAGGATCAGCCCCAGCATTTT.

This clonotype was detected a few times. The chain is built from TRBV5-5 and TRBJ2-7, with 7 positions matching TRBD2. CDR1 SGHKS and CDR2 YYEKEE come from the germline V gene (reference sequence). The CDR3 contains 14 residues. V trimming: 4 bases; J trimming: 3 bases; junction bases outside the gene matches: 7. For the CDR3, the DNA is TGTGCCAGCAGCGGGTGGAGCGGGGTCTACGAGCAGTACTTC. Amino acid sequence: CASSGWSGVYEQYF.

V gene TRBV29-1 combines with J gene TRBJ2-1; D gene uncertain. Germline V gene data show CDR1 as SQVTM and CDR2 as ANQGSEA. This CDR3 spans 10 amino acids. V was shortened by 6 bases and J by 10 bases, with 10 bases between the two germline ends. The CDR3 DNA reads TGCAGCGTCTTAGAAGGGGAGCAGTTCTTC. It translates to CSVLEGEQFF.

On this clonotype: At one boundary the junction diverges from the germline segment, which might be a read error. The V and J genes are TRBV6-4 and TRBJ1-1; perhaps TRBD1 as D (5 bases). The CDR3 length is 13 residues. Germline CDR1 is MRHNA and CDR2 is SNTAGT. The DNA for the CDR3 is TGTGGCAGCAGTGACCGGGACAACACTGAAGCTTTCTTT. Encoded protein: CGSSDRDNTEAFF.

This clonotype was recorded a few times. This chain's CDR3 is CASSATRAGGRTDTQYF. DNA of the CDR3: TGTGCCAGCAGCGCTACAAGAGCGGGAGGACGCACAGATACGCAGTATTTT. The gene calls are TRBV13 and TRBJ2-3, with 9 nucleotides matching TRBD2. The junction had 10 bases not matched to a gene; V was cut back by 5 bases and J by 1 base. Germline V lookup: CDR1 PRHDT, CDR2 FYEKMQ (reference sequence). The CDR3 runs to 17 residues.

This clonotype has only a few counts. The chain links TRBV12-3 or TRBV12-4 to TRBJ2-5; D gene uncertain. V was trimmed by 5 bases and J by 5 bases, leaving 12 bases between them. The CDR3 is 13 amino acids. The CDR3 DNA is TGTGCCAGCAGTCTTGAGACTGGGGAGACCCAGTACTTC. It encodes CASSLETGETQYF.

The V gene is TRBV4-3, the J gene TRBJ2-2, with D possibly TRBD2 on 5 matching bases. The CDR3 runs 14 residues. CDR1 is LGHNA and CDR2 is YSLEER in the germline V gene. With 6 bases removed from V and 3 bases from J, the gap between germline ends came to 11 bases. In nucleotides, the CDR3 is TGCGCCAGCAGACCCAGGCGGGACACCGGGGAGCTGTTTTTT. It encodes CASRPRRDTGELFF.

The V call is TRBV7-2, the J call TRBJ2-1, with 7 bases fitting TRBD1. The length of the CDR3 is 19 residues. Germline CDR1 and CDR2: SGHTA and FQGNSA. The J segment lost 6 bases and the V segment lost 1 base, leaving 18 bases of the junction unmatched. The CDR3 here is CASSLVVGTVEGFCNEQFF. DNA for the CDR3: TGTGCCAGCAGCTTAGTCGTCGGGACAGTGGAAGGTTTTTGCAATGAGCAGTTCTTC.

Here the CDR3 reads CASSDGLAGSYEQYF. In DNA form, the CDR3 reads TGTGCCAGCAGCGATGGACTAGCGGGTAGTTACGAGCAGTACTTC. This chain links TRBV7-9 with TRBJ2-7; 11 bases match TRBD2. The trim removed 5 bases at V and 4 bases at J, leaving 7 bases unmatched. This CDR3 contains 15 residues. The germline V gene has CDR1 SEHNR and CDR2 FQNEAQ (reference sequence).

There are many counts of this clonotype. This chain joins TRBV9 and TRBJ2-3, with D perhaps matching TRBD1 or TRBD2 (6 bases each). V gave up 0 bases and J gave up 0 bases, with 8 bases separating them. This CDR3 has 15 residues. Germline V CDR1 and CDR2: SGDLS, YYNGEE. In DNA, the CDR3 is TGTGCCAGCAGCGTAGGGGGGGCAAGCACAGATACGCAGTATTTT. This translates into CASSVGGASTDTQYF. The variable domain in full, with the rest retrieved from reference TRBV9 and TRBJ2-3, is DSGVTQTPKHLITATGQRVTLRCSPRSGDLSVYWYQQSLDQGLQFLIQYYNGEERAKGNILERFSAQQFPDLHSELNLSSLELGDSALYFCASSVGGASTDTQYFGPGTRLTVL.

This chain links TRBV4-3 with TRBJ1-6; no clear D. The V gene's germline CDR1 is LGHNA and CDR2 YSLEER. The CDR3 is 14 amino acids. Trimming took 0 bases from V and 10 from J, leaving 10 bases between them. CDR3 in amino acids: CASSQDWEDSPLHF. In nucleotides, the CDR3 is TGCGCCAGCAGCCAAGATTGGGAGGACTCACCCCTCCACTTT.

This clonotype was found once. The chain uses TRBV7-2 and TRBJ2-1, with a possible D match to TRBD1 (6 bases). Per the germline V gene, CDR1 is SGHTA and CDR2 is FQGNSA. The CDR3 contains 15 residues. Trimming removed 5 bases from V and 4 bases from J, with 15 bases in between. The CDR3 sequence is CASSQPGQRYNEQFF. CDR3 nucleotides: TGTGCCAGCAGCCAACCAGGACAGCGGTACAATGAGCAGTTCTTC.

The table lists this clonotype with a few counts. This rearrangement joins TRBV7-6 to TRBJ2-5; D might be TRBD1 (6 bases). The V gene's germline CDR1 is SGHVS and CDR2 FNYEAQ. The CDR3 length is 15 residues. V shed 4 bases and J shed 1 base, with 13 bases lying between them. The CDR3 bases are TGTGCCAGCAGCTCGTTTGGGACAATCCAAGAGACCCAGTACTTC. It translates to CASSSFGTIQETQYF.

The table lists this clonotype with a few counts. The V and J genes are TRBV5-5 and TRBJ2-1; 7 positions match TRBD2. Germline V gives CDR1 SGHKS, CDR2 YYEKEE (reference sequence). The CDR3 length is 17 residues. Trimming removed 4 bases from V and 5 bases from J; junction bases left unmatched: 15. The CDR3 sequence: CASSATSTIPTHNEQFF. CDR3 DNA: TGTGCCAGCAGCGCGACTAGCACCATTCCTACCCACAATGAGCAGTTCTTC. The whole variable domain, filled in from reference TRBV5-5 and TRBJ2-1, reads DAGVTQSPTHLIKTRGQQVTLRCSPISGHKSVSWYQQVLGQGPQFIFQYYEKEERGRGNFPDRFSARQFPNYSSELNVNALLLGDSALYLCASSATSTIPTHNEQFFGPGTRLTVL.

This clonotype came up a few times. V usage is TRBV6-2 or TRBV6-3 and J usage is TRBJ1-1; D is perhaps TRBD1 (5 bases). CDR1 and CDR2 (germline): MNHEY, SVGEGT. The CDR3 is 12 amino acids. The V end was cut by 1 base, the J end by 10 bases, with 10 bases between. The CDR3 sequence is CASSYWGRLAFF. The CDR3 nucleotides are TGTGCCAGCAGTTACTGGGGACGATTAGCTTTCTTT.

V gene TRBV10-3 combines with J gene TRBJ2-1, with D possibly being TRBD1 (5 bases). This CDR3 has 15 residues. Trimming took 4 bases from V and 2 from J, leaving 12 bases between them. The V gene's germline CDR1 is ENHRY and CDR2 SYGVKD. The CDR3 DNA sequence: TGTGCCATCAGTGTGACCCTAGGGGCCTACAATGAGCAGTTCTTC. Translating it yields CAISVTLGAYNEQFF.

This chain links TRBV10-3 with TRBJ2-7; tentatively, D is TRBD2 (5 bases). The length of the CDR3 is 13 residues. V dropped 6 bases and J dropped 4 bases, with 13 bases sitting between them. Germline V gene lookup returns CDR1 ENHRY and CDR2 SYGVKD. The CDR3 coding sequence is TGTGCCATCAGGGACTCATCCAAATACGAGCAGTACTTC. Translating it yields CAIRDSSKYEQYF.

This clonotype was found a few times. J is TRBJ2-5 and V is TRBV20-1; TRBD2 matches at 12 bases. The DNA end lines up better with TRBJ2-1; the J call may be wrong. The germline V gene encodes CDR1 DFQATT and CDR2 SNEGSKA (reference sequence). CDR3 size: 15 residues. The CDR3: CSARRGLAGYNEQFF. The CDR3 bases are TGCAGTGCTAGGAGGGGACTAGCGGGTTACAATGAGCAGTTCTTC.

The chain has TRBV9 and TRBJ1-1; no reliable D call. The CDR3 covers 17 residues. V was clipped by 4 bases and J by 0 bases, with 19 bases between them. CDR1 is SGDLS, CDR2 YYNGEE, per germline. The CDR3 spells CASSSNMGLAMNTEAFF. The CDR3, as DNA: TGTGCCAGCAGCTCCAACATGGGGTTGGCGATGAACACTGAAGCTTTCTTT.

The chain employs TRBV29-1 and TRBJ1-1; no clear D. CDR1 and CDR2 from the germline V gene are SQVTM and ANQGSEA. V was cut by 3 bases and J by 11 bases, with 10 bases left in between. The CDR3 length is 10 residues. The CDR3 coding sequence is TGCAGCGTTGAGGCCCCGAGGGCTTTCTTT. It is translated as CSVEAPRAFF.

This chain's CDR3 is CASRAPGRDTEETQYF. The CDR3 DNA follows: TGTGCCAGCAGAGCACCCGGCCGGGACACAGAAGAGACCCAGTACTTC. The chain combines TRBV2 with TRBJ2-5, with a weak D call TRBD1 (6 bases). Between the trimmed V and J ends, which lost 6 bases and 3 bases, there was a span of 20 bases. The CDR3 length is 16 residues. Germline-derived CDR1 and CDR2 are SNHLY and FYNNEI.

Worth noting for this clonotype: An end of the junction does not agree with germline; a read error may underlie this. The J gene is TRBJ2-5, the V gene TRBV7-7, with D perhaps given as TRBD1 or TRBD2 (5 bases each). The end of the DNA aligns better with TRBJ2-1, so the J call may be wrong. Germline V gene lookup returns CDR1 SSHAT and CDR2 FNYEAQ (reference sequence). This CDR3 is 15 amino acids long. The DNA for the CDR3 is TGTGCTAGCAGCCCCACGGGGCCGGGAAAGAATGAGCAGTTCTTC. Its protein product is CASSPTGPGKNEQFF.

The sample holds a few counts of this clonotype. This rearrangement joins TRBV12-3 or TRBV12-4 to TRBJ1-2, with TRBD1 matching over 9 bases. CDR3 length: 12 amino acids. Losses at the gene ends were 8 bases for V and 7 bases for J; bases not matched to a gene: 5. CDR3 in amino acids: CASVQGAGGYTF. The DNA for the CDR3 is TGTGCCAGCGTACAGGGGGCGGGTGGCTACACCTTC.

This sequence joins TRBV7-8 and TRBJ2-2, with no clear D. Trimming pared 5 bases from V and 6 bases from J, leaving 10 bases between. Germline CDR1 reads SGHVS; CDR2 reads FQNEAQ. The CDR3 sequence is 13 residues long. The CDR3 here is CASSRYESGELFF. The CDR3 DNA reads TGTGCCAGCAGCCGCTATGAGTCCGGGGAGCTGTTTTTT.

This clonotype showed up just a few times. The rearrangement joins TRBV6-2 or TRBV6-3 to TRBJ2-3; D is unclear. V lost 5 bases, J lost 2 bases, and 11 bases lay in between. The CDR3 is 14 amino acids. The germline gives CDR1 MNHEY, CDR2 SVGEGT. CDR3 protein: CASSEPVFTDTQYF. The CDR3 nucleotides read TGTGCCAGCAGTGAACCGGTGTTCACAGATACGCAGTATTTT.